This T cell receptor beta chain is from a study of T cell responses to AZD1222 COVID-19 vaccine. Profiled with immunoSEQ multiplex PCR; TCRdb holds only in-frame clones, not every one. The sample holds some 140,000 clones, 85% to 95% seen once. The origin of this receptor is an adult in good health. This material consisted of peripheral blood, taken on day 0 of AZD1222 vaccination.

CDR3 loop: CASSQSDRGQYYGYTF. CDR3 coding DNA: TGTGCCAGCAGCCAGTCAGACAGGGGGCAATACTATGGCTACACCTTC. The chain uses TRBV3-1 (or the pseudogene TRBV3-2) and TRBJ1-2; 10 bases agree with TRBD1. V gave up 3 bases and J gave up 3 bases; unmatched junction bases: 7. CDR3 length equals 16 residues. Germline CDR1 is LGHDT and CDR2 is YNNKEL (reference sequence).